One T cell receptor beta chain is described in this entry. Original analysis: From reference gene primer amplification, estimates of nucleated cell counts were derived. Libraries were prepared by immunoSEQ multiplex PCR; TCRdb keeps only in-frame clonotypes and omits some of them. V and J calls and clone size follow that table, whereas D and trimming were derived from the DNA. This sample has about 240,000 clones; 82% occur once, and the top ten carry 9.5% to 15%. The data were taken from a study of blood T cell repertoires in COVID-19. Study-wide background: PBMCs, B-cell-depleted T cells, or T cells provided the cDNA or gDNA that made up the material.

CDR3 length: 14 residues. Germline V gene lookup returns CDR1 SQVTM and CDR2 ANQGSEA. Trimming cost V 4 bases and J 7 bases, with 16 bases left between them. This rearrangement joins TRBV29-1 to TRBJ2-2, with a tentative D call TRBD1 (6 bases). This sequence was found in a woman aged 60 to 75 with active or convalescent COVID-19. Sequencing was carried out using peripheral blood. In DNA form, the CDR3 reads TGCAGCGTTGCCCGGCAGGGGAATAGCGGGGAGCTGTTTTTT. The encoded protein is CSVARQGNSGELFF.